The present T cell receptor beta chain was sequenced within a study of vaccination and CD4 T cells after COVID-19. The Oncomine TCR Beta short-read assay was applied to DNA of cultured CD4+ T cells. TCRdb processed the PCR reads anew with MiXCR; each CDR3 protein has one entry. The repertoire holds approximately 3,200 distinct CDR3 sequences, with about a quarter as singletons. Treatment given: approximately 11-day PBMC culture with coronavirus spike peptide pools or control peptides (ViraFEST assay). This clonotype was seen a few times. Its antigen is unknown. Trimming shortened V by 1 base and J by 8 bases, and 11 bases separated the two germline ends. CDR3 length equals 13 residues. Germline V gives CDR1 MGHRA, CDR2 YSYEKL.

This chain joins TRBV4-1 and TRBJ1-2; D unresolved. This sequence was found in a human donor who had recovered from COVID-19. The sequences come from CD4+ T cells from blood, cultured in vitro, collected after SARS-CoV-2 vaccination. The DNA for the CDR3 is TGCGCCAGCAGCCAAGGAAGGCAAAGCGGCTACACCTTC. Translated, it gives CASSQGRQSGYTF.